These 29 T cell receptor beta chains share one sample of origin, sequenced in a study of T cells in tuberculosis. Profiled with immunoSEQ multiplex PCR; TCRdb holds only in-frame clones, not every one. The data contain just under 45,000 clones, about 94% of them seen just once; the ten biggest clones take up less than 2%. The specimen was PBMCs. These receptors came from a donor aged 5-35 years with latent tuberculosis or without tuberculosis infection. Some clones in this sample may be carry-over from other donors' samples.

The chain carries TRBV4-3 and TRBJ1-3; 7 nucleotides match TRBD1. CDR3 size: 18 residues. From germline, CDR1 is LGHNA and CDR2 YSLEER. After removal of 0 bases from V and 0 bases from J, the junction contained 8 bases not matched to a gene. This CDR3 is CASSQDKVRDSSGNTIYF. CDR3 nucleotide sequence: TGCGCCAGCAGCCAAGATAAAGTGAGGGACAGCTCTGGAAACACCATATATTTT.

The chain employs TRBV29-1 and TRBJ2-7; 9 bases agree with TRBD1. V dropped 3 bases and J dropped 4; count of bases not matched to a gene: 4. The CDR3 has 13 residues. Germline values: CDR1 SQVTM, CDR2 ANQGSEA. The CDR3 coding sequence is TGCAGCGTTGAGAACGGACAGGGGTACGAGCAGTACTTC. Residues: CSVENGQGYEQYF.

The rearrangement joins TRBV25-1 to TRBJ1-5; D is unclear. Looked up from germline, CDR1 is MGHDK and CDR2 is SYGVNS. Trimming left V 2 bases short and J 7 bases short, with 15 bases between. This CDR3 comprises 15 residues. This CDR3 is CASSEDLMEGQPQHF. The CDR3 DNA reads as TGTGCCAGCAGTGAAGACCTCATGGAGGGCCAGCCCCAGCATTTT.

The rearrangement joins TRBV19 to TRBJ1-2; D gene ambiguous. V was pared by 7 bases and J by 4 bases, with 10 bases between. CDR1 and CDR2 from the germline V gene are LNHDA and SQIVND (reference sequence). This CDR3 contains 12 residues. Written as DNA, the CDR3 is TGTGCCAGTACCGCCGGGTCCTATGGCTACACCTTC. Translation gives CASTAGSYGYTF.

This clone was counted once. The rearrangement joins TRBV28 to TRBJ1-5, with TRBD1 matching over 7 bases. V dropped 4 bases and J dropped 2; count of bases not matched to a gene: 5. CDR1 MDHEN and CDR2 SYDVKM come from the germline V gene. The CDR3 runs 15 residues. The CDR3 here is CASSSQGSGNQPQHF. For the CDR3, the DNA is TGTGCCAGCAGTTCACAGGGGTCTGGCAATCAGCCCCAGCATTTT.

The chain joins TRBV7-7 to TRBJ2-1; no clear D gene. Looked up from germline, CDR1 is SSHAT and CDR2 is FNYEAQ (reference sequence). The CDR3 extends over 13 amino acids. The ends were cut back, 2 bases at V and 8 bases at J, with 10 bases in the middle. CDR3 DNA: TGTGCCAGCAGCTTAAGCCCCGGGTATGAGCAGTTCTTC. Encoded protein: CASSLSPGYEQFF.

The chain couples TRBV6-5 to TRBJ1-2; D is unclear. Looked up from germline, CDR1 is MNHEY and CDR2 is SVGAGI. The V end was cut by 4 bases, the J end by 4 bases, with 13 bases between. The CDR3 length is 14 residues. The CDR3 bases are TGTGCCAGCAGTTTCCTGCCCCAGTCCTATGGCTACACCTTC. Amino acids: CASSFLPQSYGYTF.

The genes are TRBV5-1 and TRBJ2-7, with 11 bases aligning to TRBD2. The CDR3 length is 15 residues. With 0 bases clipped from V and 2 bases from J, the junction kept 1 base outside the gene matches. Germline-derived CDR1 and CDR2 are SGHRS and YFSETQ. The CDR3: CASSLVAGGPYEQYF. Written as DNA, the CDR3 is TGCGCCAGCAGCTTGGTAGCGGGAGGGCCCTACGAGCAGTACTTC.

The chain carries TRBV19 and TRBJ1-1, with TRBD1 identical over 7 bases. CDR1 LNHDA and CDR2 SQIVND come from the germline V gene (reference sequence). V lost 6 bases and J lost 5; bases outside the gene matches: 12. The CDR3 consists of 15 residues. The chain's CDR3 is CASRLQTGRMTEAFF. The CDR3 DNA reads as TGTGCCAGTAGACTCCAGACAGGGAGAATGACTGAAGCTTTCTTT.

V gene TRBV29-1 combines with J gene TRBJ2-7; 7 bases align to TRBD1. CDR1 is SQVTM, CDR2 ANQGSEA, per germline. After removal of 5 bases from V and 4 bases from J, the junction contained 11 bases not matched to a gene. The length of the CDR3 is 14 residues. CDR3 DNA: TGCAGCGTTACCCACAGGGGATATTCGTACGAGCAGTACTTC. Amino acid sequence: CSVTHRGYSYEQYF.

This clone was seen only once. The chain recombines TRBV28 with TRBJ2-7; TRBD2 matches 10 bases. Trimming removed 4 bases from V and 1 base from J; junction bases left unmatched: 10. This CDR3 is 17 amino acids long. Germline values: CDR1 MDHEN, CDR2 SYDVKM. The CDR3 nucleotides are TGTGCCAGCAGTTCCCTTTTCGAGCGGGAGGGGTCCTACGAGCAGTACTTC. It is translated as CASSSLFEREGSYEQYF.

This clone has just one count. The chain combines TRBV5-6 with TRBJ2-1; 8 bases agree with TRBD2. Trimming cost V 2 bases and J 5 bases; bases outside gene matches: 3. CDR3 size: 14 residues. CDR1 is SGHDT and CDR2 is YYEEEE in the germline V gene. The CDR3 bases are TGTGCCAGCAGCTTAAGCGGGAGCCACAATGAGCAGTTCTTC. Translation: CASSLSGSHNEQFF.

The chain combines TRBV30 with TRBJ2-1; 13 bases map to TRBD2. The CDR3 runs to 17 residues. Germline CDR1 reads GTSNPN; CDR2 reads SVGIG (reference sequence). The V segment lost 1 base and the J segment 4 bases; nucleotides outside the gene matches: 7. Written as DNA, the CDR3 is TGTGCCTGGAGTGGTCCGGGACTAGCGGGACTATACAATGAGCAGTTCTTC. It is translated as CAWSGPGLAGLYNEQFF.

The V call is TRBV15, the J call TRBJ2-4; D might be TRBD2 (6 bases). Germline CDR1 and CDR2: LNHNV and YYDKDF (reference sequence). This CDR3 has 20 residues. V shed 0 bases and J shed 0 bases, with 21 bases lying between them. The DNA for the CDR3 is TGTGCCACCAGCAGAGATTTAGTTGGCGGGGAGACGATAGCCAAAAACATTCAGTACTTC. It codes for CATSRDLVGGETIAKNIQYF.

The rearrangement joins TRBV4-3 to TRBJ2-7; 11 bases align to TRBD2. The V and J ends lost 3 bases and 3 bases, in that order; junction bases with no gene match: 4. This CDR3 has 15 residues. Germline V gene data show CDR1 as LGHNA and CDR2 as YSLEER. CDR3 DNA: TGCGCCAGCAGCCAGGGACTAGCGGAGAACTACGAGCAGTACTTC. This translates into CASSQGLAENYEQYF.

V is TRBV7-6 and J is TRBJ2-7; 8 bases agree with TRBD1. Losses at the gene ends were 5 bases for V and 3 bases for J; bases not matched to a gene: 9. The CDR3 contains 15 residues. Germline V gene lookup returns CDR1 SGHVS and CDR2 FNYEAQ. The CDR3 loop reads CASSPSGQEYYEQYF. The DNA of the CDR3 is TGTGCCAGCAGCCCGTCGGGACAGGAGTACTACGAGCAGTACTTC.

The chain carries TRBV19 and TRBJ2-1; D call uncertain. Germline V lookup: CDR1 LNHDA, CDR2 SQIVND (reference sequence). Between the trimmed V and J ends, which lost 4 bases and 0 bases, there was a span of 16 bases. This CDR3 has 17 residues. For the CDR3, the DNA is TGTGCCAGTAGTACGCCATTAGTCCGATTCTCCTACAATGAGCAGTTCTTC. Its translation is CASSTPLVRFSYNEQFF.

This clone showed up just once. The rearrangement uses TRBV5-1 and TRBJ2-7; D is possibly TRBD1 (6 bases). Germline V CDR1 and CDR2: SGHRS, YFSETQ. The CDR3 has 15 residues. V was cut by 1 base and J by 1 base, with 12 bases left in between. The CDR3 loop reads CASSLWPGVSYEQYF. CDR3 nucleotide sequence: TGCGCCAGCAGCTTGTGGCCAGGGGTTTCCTACGAGCAGTACTTC.

The rearrangement uses TRBV9 and TRBJ2-5; possible D gene TRBD2, 5 bases. Looked up from germline, CDR1 is SGDLS and CDR2 is YYNGEE. Trimming removed 0 bases at V and 0 bases at J, with 9 bases between. This CDR3 is 15 amino acids long. Here the CDR3 DNA reads TGTGCCAGCAGCGTAGGGGTAGCGAACCAAGAGACCCAGTACTTC. This sequence encodes CASSVGVANQETQYF.

The chain employs TRBV15 and TRBJ2-7, with 10 bases fitting TRBD2. Looked up from germline, CDR1 is LNHNV and CDR2 is YYDKDF (reference sequence). The CDR3 is 15 amino acids. With 4 bases clipped from V and 2 bases from J, the junction kept 5 bases outside the gene matches. The CDR3 loop is CATSTRLAGAYEQYF. DNA of the CDR3: TGTGCCACCAGCACCCGGCTAGCGGGGGCCTACGAGCAGTACTTC.

The chain is built from TRBV27 and TRBJ1-5, with D tentatively TRBD1 (6 bases). This CDR3 has 16 amino acids. Trimming left V 4 bases short and J 2 bases short, with 15 bases between. CDR1 and CDR2 (germline): MNHEY, SMNVEV (reference sequence). This CDR3 is CASSSLGQGGNQPQHF. DNA for the CDR3: TGTGCCAGCAGTTCCCTGGGACAAGGTGGCAATCAGCCCCAGCATTTT.

This rearrangement joins TRBV10-3 to TRBJ2-5; 11 bases align to TRBD1. Germline V gives CDR1 ENHRY, CDR2 SYGVKD. The V gene end was trimmed by 6 bases and the J gene end by 4 bases; junction bases not matched to a gene: 4. CDR3 length: 14 residues. In DNA, the CDR3 is TGTGCCATCAGATCGGGACAGGGGGTAGAGACCCAGTACTTC. Its translation: CAIRSGQGVETQYF.

The chain combines TRBV28 with TRBJ2-7, with a tentative D call TRBD1 (6 bases). The CDR3 runs to 17 residues. Germline lookup yields CDR1 MDHEN and CDR2 SYDVKM. Trimming removed 6 bases from V and 4 bases from J, with 25 bases in between. The CDR3 is CASSLPSAGEIGYEQYF. The CDR3 nucleotides read TGTGCCAGCAGCCTACCTAGTGCAGGGGAGATTGGGTACGAGCAGTACTTC.

The gene calls are TRBV9 and TRBJ1-1; tentative D call: TRBD1 (6 bases). V was shortened by 0 bases and J by 3 bases, with 15 bases between the two germline ends. Germline CDR1 SGDLS, CDR2 YYNGEE. The CDR3 extends over 16 amino acids. CDR3 amino acids: CASSVDVRGEYTEAFF. The CDR3 coding sequence is TGTGCCAGCAGCGTAGACGTCAGGGGTGAGTACACTGAAGCTTTCTTT.

This clone was seen a single time. This chain links TRBV4-3 with TRBJ2-3, with D possibly matching TRBD1 (5 bases). The germline V and J ends were trimmed by 0 bases and 2 bases, with 9 bases remaining between them. Germline lookup yields CDR1 LGHNA and CDR2 YSLEER. CDR3 size: 15 residues. The CDR3, as DNA: TGCGCCAGCAGCCAAGATCAGGGCGACACAGATACGCAGTATTTT. It encodes CASSQDQGDTDTQYF.

The genes are TRBV5-1 and TRBJ2-1; 11 bases line up with TRBD2. Germline V CDR1 and CDR2: SGHRS, YFSETQ. Germline trimming cut 0 bases from V and 6 bases from J; bases unmatched to any gene: 8. There are 17 residues in the CDR3. CDR3 sequence: CASSLGKTSGRGNEQFF. The CDR3 nucleotides read TGCGCCAGCAGCTTGGGAAAAACTAGCGGGAGAGGCAATGAGCAGTTCTTC. The entire variable domain, with the rest obtained from reference TRBV5-1 and TRBJ2-1, is as follows: KAGVTQTPRYLIKTRGQQVTLSCSPISGHRSVSWYQQTPGQGLQFLFEYFSETQRNKGNFPGRFSGRQFSNSRSEMNVSTLELGDSALYLCASSLGKTSGRGNEQFFGPGTRLTVL.

The chain has TRBV25-1 and TRBJ2-3; 7 nucleotides match TRBD2. The CDR3 runs 14 residues. Germline lookup yields CDR1 MGHDK and CDR2 SYGVNS. V gave up 4 bases and J gave up 0 bases; unmatched junction bases: 1. The CDR3 loop is CASSVAGSTDTQYF. CDR3 nucleotides: TGTGCCAGCAGTGTAGCGGGTAGCACAGATACGCAGTATTTT.

V gene TRBV6-5 combines with J gene TRBJ2-7, with 8 bases that match TRBD1. The V and J ends lost 5 bases and 7 bases, in that order; junction bases with no gene match: 13. Germline CDR1 reads MNHEY; CDR2 reads SVGAGI. The CDR3 has 15 residues. The CDR3 loop reads CASSGGTGPAGEQYF. The CDR3 region has the DNA TGTGCCAGCAGTGGCGGGACAGGTCCCGCGGGAGAGCAGTACTTC.

The chain has TRBV5-1 and TRBJ1-1; perhaps TRBD1 as D (5 bases). Looked up from germline, CDR1 is SGHRS and CDR2 is YFSETQ. The CDR3 runs 15 residues. Trimming took 3 bases from V and 0 from J, leaving 12 bases between them. The CDR3 reads CASSSTGGLNTEAFF. The CDR3 DNA reads TGCGCCAGCAGCTCGACCGGGGGACTGAACACTGAAGCTTTCTTT.